Given below is one T cell receptor beta chain in context. The data belong to a study of blood T cell repertoires in COVID-19. As for the study in general: Whether acute or convalescent, the COVID-19 samples came from the United States, Italy and Spain. From T cells, B-cell-depleted T cells, or PBMCs came the material, which was cDNA or gDNA.

In the study's own analysis: Reference gene primer amplification in the assay estimated nucleated cell counts. Clones were read by immunoSEQ multiplex PCR, and TCRdb kept only the in-frame ones, dropping some. V and J calls and clone size are given by that table; D and trimming were obtained from the DNA. The data hold some 48,000 clones, with more than 65% observed a single time. The CDR3 is made up of 16 amino acids. Germline V CDR1 and CDR2: SGHAT, FQNNGV. V shed 3 bases and J 4 bases; nucleotides not matched to a gene: 7. Sequences were obtained from peripheral blood. This rearrangement joins TRBV11-2 to TRBJ2-1, with 9 bases aligning to TRBD2. This clonotype was sampled from a human donor in a cohort sampled during active COVID-19. For the CDR3, the DNA is TGTGCCAGCAGCTTGGATCGGACTAGCGCTTACAATGAGCAGTTCTTC. Protein sequence: CASSLDRTSAYNEQFF.